The following is a T cell receptor beta chain sequence with its context. This entry belongs to a study of Ad26.COV2.S vaccination and SARS-CoV-2 variants. Sample treatment: some 20 received Ad26.COV2.S at low or high dose, single or two shots; about 5 received placebo; per-sample allocation not given. Following the first vaccine or placebo injection, samples were taken on day 63. Trimming took off 5 bases at V and 4 bases at J, with 25 bases between the two ends. Germline V gives CDR1 SEHNR, CDR2 FQNEAQ (reference sequence). The CDR3 extends over 18 amino acids. Data came from immunoSEQ multiplex PCR; TCRdb stores just in-frame clones and leaves some out. Counted here are a few hundred thousand clones, 70% to 90% occurring once; the ten biggest clones make up 3.6%.

This receptor was identified in a person between 18 and 59 years old who received the Ad26.COV2.S COVID-19 vaccine or a placebo. Source: peripheral blood, taken in a trial of Ad26.COV2.S vaccine versus placebo. The rearrangement links TRBV7-9 to TRBJ2-3; D might be TRBD2 (5 bases). The CDR3 spells CASSLRPGNPVPPDTQYF. The CDR3 DNA reads as TGTGCCAGCAGCCTCCGACCGGGAAACCCTGTACCGCCAGATACGCAGTATTTT.